These T cell receptor beta chains were read from a single sample in a study of blood T cell repertoires in COVID-19. Profiled with immunoSEQ multiplex PCR; TCRdb holds only in-frame clones, not every one. The sample consists of about 100,000 clones, about 90% of them appearing once. Sequencing was done on a sample of peripheral blood. The receptor source for this set is a man aged 45-65 years with acute or convalescent COVID-19. Both conserved end residues are part of each CDR3. D genes are given only for firm matches. Clone size, where shown, is once, few, many, or a class for clones that have expanded.

TRBV3-1/TRBV3-2	-	TRBJ1-1	TRBD1	CASSRDGTAFFSNTEAFF	TGTGCCAGCAGCCGAGACGGGACAGCATTTTTCTCGAACACTGAAGCTTTCTTT
TRBV14	once	TRBJ2-1	TRBD1	CASSQGQGALGNEQFF	TGTGCCAGCAGCCAAGGACAGGGGGCTTTGGGCAATGAGCAGTTCTTC
TRBV7-2	once	TRBJ1-2	TRBD1	CASSRDRVGGYTF	TGTGCCAGCAGCCGAGACAGGGTAGGGGGCTACACCTTC
TRBV30	-	TRBJ1-1	-	CAWSKYMNTEAFF	TGTGCCTGGAGTAAGTACATGAACACTGAAGCTTTCTTT
TRBV6-5	once	TRBJ2-7	-	CASSGDFRPEQYF	TGTGCCAGCAGCGGGGACTTTCGACCCGAGCAGTACTTC
TRBV19	-	TRBJ1-6	TRBD1	CASRLLPGQGGSPLHF	TGTGCCAGTCGTCTCCTTCCGGGACAGGGGGGTTCACCCCTCCACTTT
TRBV7-9	-	TRBJ2-5	TRBD1	CASSDRGPETQYF	TGTGCCAGCAGCGACAGGGGGCCGGAGACCCAGTACTTC
TRBV13	-	TRBJ1-2	TRBD1	CASSQGQGSGGYTF	TGTGCCAGCAGCCAGGGACAGGGGTCTGGTGGCTACACCTTC
TRBV19	-	TRBJ2-3	-	CASSRADTQYF	TGTGCCAGTAGTAGAGCTGATACGCAGTATTTT
TRBV5-1	-	TRBJ2-2	TRBD1	CASSKNRGETGELFF	TGCGCCAGCAGTAAGAACAGGGGAGAGACCGGGGAGCTGTTTTTT
TRBV19	-	TRBJ1-5	-	CASSIDLRQRSQPQHF	TGTGCCAGTAGTATAGATCTTAGACAGAGAAGTCAGCCCCAGCATTTT
TRBV19	-	TRBJ2-5	-	CASSSTGQKETQYF	TGTGCCAGTAGTAGTACAGGACAGAAAGAGACCCAGTACTTC
TRBV25-1	-	TRBJ1-3	TRBD1	CASGTTGGPAPGNTIYF	TGTGCCAGCGGGACTACAGGGGGCCCAGCACCTGGAAACACCATATATTTT
TRBV24-1	-	TRBJ2-2	-	CATQGGVGANTGELFF	TGTGCGACGCAGGGAGGCGTTGGGGCGAACACCGGGGAGCTGTTTTTT
TRBV12-2	-	TRBJ1-2	-	CASPHRGNYGYTF	TGTGCAAGTCCCCACAGGGGGAACTATGGCTACACCTTC
TRBV6-2/TRBV6-3	-	TRBJ2-4	-	CASSYDARWGDIQYF	TGTGCCAGCAGTTACGACGCGAGGTGGGGCGACATTCAGTACTTC
TRBV6-6	-	TRBJ2-7	TRBD2	CASRPRTSGLYEQYF	TGTGCCAGCAGGCCCAGGACTAGCGGTTTGTACGAGCAGTACTTC
TRBV6-2/TRBV6-3	-	TRBJ2-3	-	CASSETTNTQYF	TGTGCCAGCAGTGAGACAACAAATACGCAGTATTTT
TRBV28	-	TRBJ1-5	TRBD1	CASSFSGGGSNQPQHF	TGTGCCAGCAGTTTCTCAGGGGGAGGCAGCAATCAGCCCCAGCATTTT
TRBV6-4	-	TRBJ1-2	TRBD1	CASSERTGVPYTF	TGTGCCAGCAGTGAGAGGACAGGGGTGCCCTACACCTTC
TRBV6-6	-	TRBJ2-5	TRBD2	CASSYMGVGGQETQYF	TGTGCCAGCAGTTACATGGGCGTCGGGGGGCAAGAGACCCAGTACTTC
TRBV30	-	TRBJ1-1	-	CASNRGNTEAFF	TGTGCCTCGAATAGGGGGAACACTGAAGCTTTCTTT
TRBV7-9	-	TRBJ1-4	-	CASSLPGQGGKLFF	TGTGCCAGCAGCTTACCGGGACAAGGGGGAAAACTGTTTTTT
TRBV3-1/TRBV3-2	-	TRBJ1-1	-	CASSQVWTEEGGAFF	TGTGCCAGCAGCCAAGTATGGACCGAAGAAGGGGGAGCTTTCTTT
TRBV19	-	TRBJ2-1	-	CASSISTGQNIYNEQFF	TGTGCCAGTAGTATCAGCACAGGACAGAATATCTACAATGAGCAGTTCTTC
TRBV9	-	TRBJ1-2	-	CASSVSAGTNYGYTF	TGTGCCAGCAGCGTAAGTGCAGGGACTAACTATGGCTACACCTTC
TRBV4-2	-	TRBJ2-2	TRBD2	CASSLTSGGSIGELFF	TGTGCCAGCAGCCTTACTAGCGGGGGCTCTATTGGGGAGCTGTTTTTT
TRBV30	once	TRBJ1-5	-	CAWKGGREGNQPQHF	TGTGCCTGGAAAGGTGGCAGGGAAGGCAATCAGCCCCAGCATTTT
TRBV19	-	TRBJ2-5	TRBD1	CASSIEGQGQETQYF	TGTGCCAGTAGTATAGAGGGACAGGGCCAAGAGACCCAGTACTTC
TRBV7-8	-	TRBJ2-2	TRBD1	CASSPGTGDTGELFF	TGTGCCAGCAGCCCCGGGACAGGGGACACCGGGGAGCTGTTTTTT
TRBV7-9	-	TRBJ2-3	-	CASSLGANTDTQYF	TGTGCCAGCAGTTTGGGGGCGAACACAGATACGCAGTATTTT
TRBV2	-	TRBJ1-4	TRBD1	CASSGTGGGGEKLFF	TGTGCCAGCAGTGGGACAGGGGGCGGGGGTGAAAAACTGTTTTTT
TRBV7-9	-	TRBJ2-7	-	CASSLGYYEQYF	TGTGCCAGCAGCTTAGGCTACTACGAGCAGTACTTC
TRBV27	-	TRBJ2-1	TRBD1	CASSETRQGQQFF	TGTGCCAGCAGTGAGACCAGACAGGGACAGCAGTTCTTC
TRBV4-1	-	TRBJ1-1	-	CASSQEIVTEAFF	TGCGCCAGCAGCCAAGAAATAGTAACTGAAGCTTTCTTT
TRBV7-9	-	TRBJ1-3	-	CASSLTGPGNTIYF	TGTGCCAGCAGCTTGACAGGTCCTGGAAACACCATATATTTT
TRBV27	-	TRBJ2-7	-	CASSPLGSYEQYF	TGTGCCAGCAGTCCTTTGGGGAGCTACGAGCAGTACTTC
TRBV9	-	TRBJ1-5	-	CASSQTREGQPQHF	TGTGCCAGCAGCCAGACAAGGGAGGGTCAGCCCCAGCATTTT
TRBV20-1	-	TRBJ1-2	TRBD1	CSASQRTGSGYGYTF	TGCAGTGCTAGTCAAAGGACAGGGTCGGGTTATGGCTACACCTTC
TRBV6-2/TRBV6-3	-	TRBJ2-7	TRBD1	CASSFRRGSYEQYF	TGTGCCAGCAGCTTTCGCAGGGGGTCCTACGAGCAGTACTTC
TRBV2	-	TRBJ1-5	-	CASSVWPPHQPQHF	TGTGCCAGCAGTGTGTGGCCTCCTCATCAGCCCCAGCATTTT
TRBV5-1	-	TRBJ2-3	-	CASSLVGGVTDTQYF	TGCGCCAGCAGCTTGGTTGGCGGGGTCACAGATACGCAGTATTTT
TRBV12-3/TRBV12-4	-	TRBJ1-5	TRBD1	CASSTGGLQPQHF	TGTGCCAGCAGCACAGGGGGGCTGCAGCCCCAGCATTTT
TRBV27	-	TRBJ1-2	-	CASSLSPRGYGYTF	TGTGCCAGCAGTTTATCCCCCAGGGGCTATGGCTACACCTTC
TRBV27	once	TRBJ1-2	-	CASSFTPLQDYGYTF	TGTGCCAGCAGTTTTACACCCCTACAGGACTATGGCTACACCTTC
TRBV11-2	-	TRBJ1-6	-	CASSLSSEQKYNSPLHF	TGTGCCAGCAGCCTAAGCTCGGAACAGAAATATAATTCACCCCTCCACTTT
TRBV14	-	TRBJ1-3	-	CASSLQGLSGNTIYF	TGTGCCAGCAGCCTCCAGGGGTTATCTGGAAACACCATATATTTT
TRBV7-2	-	TRBJ1-1	-	CASSPGAGLMNTEAFF	TGTGCCAGCAGCCCCGGGGCGGGGCTTATGAACACTGAAGCTTTCTTT